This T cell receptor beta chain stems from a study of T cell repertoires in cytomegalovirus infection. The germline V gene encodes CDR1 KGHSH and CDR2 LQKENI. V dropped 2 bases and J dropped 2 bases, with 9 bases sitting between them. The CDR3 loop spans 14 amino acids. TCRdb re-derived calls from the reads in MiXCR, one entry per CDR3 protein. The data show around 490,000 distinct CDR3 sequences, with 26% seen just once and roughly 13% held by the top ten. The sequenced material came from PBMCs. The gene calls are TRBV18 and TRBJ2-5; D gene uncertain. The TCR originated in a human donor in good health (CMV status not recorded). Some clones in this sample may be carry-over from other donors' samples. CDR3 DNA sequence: TGTGCCAGCTCACCAGCGAGCGCACAAGAGACCCAGTACTTC. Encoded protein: CASSPASAQETQYF.